The rows below give T cell receptor beta chains drawn from one sample of a study of OX40 agonist ivuxolimab in advanced cancers. Profiling relied on immunoSEQ multiplex PCR, and the TCRdb table lists in-frame clones only, not all of them. The table records tens of thousands of clones, under 90% of them present only once. The source was CD4+ or CD8+ T cells sorted from blood, collected in a trial of the OX40 agonist ivuxolimab. The origin of the receptors is an adult with an advanced solid tumor such as melanoma, head and neck, liver or kidney cancer. The CDR3 runs from the conserved cysteine through the conserved F or W. A D gene is named only where the DNA matches it firmly. The size of a clone is reported for some rows only, either as once, few or many, or as a class for expanded clones.

J gene | V gene | D gene | clone size | CDR3 protein | CDR3 DNA
TRBJ1-6 | TRBV2 | NA | few | CASGYGNNSPLHF | TGTGCCAGCGGGTACGGCAATAATTCACCCCTCCACTTT
TRBJ2-3 | TRBV18 | NA | NA | CASSPEASTDTQYF | TGTGCCAGCTCACCAGAGGCCAGCACAGATACGCAGTATTTT
TRBJ2-7 | TRBV7-9 | NA | NA | CASSSTLYEQYF | TGTGCCAGCAGCTCTACACTGTACGAGCAGTACTTC
TRBJ2-4 | TRBV28 | TRBD1 | NA | CASSPLDRDIQYF | TGTGCCAGCAGTCCCTTGGACAGGGACATTCAGTACTTC
TRBJ1-1 | TRBV14 | NA | NA | CASSQVYASEAFF | TGTGCCAGCAGCCAAGTATACGCCTCGGAAGCTTTCTTT
TRBJ2-1 | TRBV2 | TRBD2 | NA | CATASGGSSEQFF | TGTGCCACCGCTAGCGGGGGGAGTAGTGAGCAGTTCTTC
TRBJ2-7 | TRBV30 | TRBD2 | once | CAWSVRAGVGQYF | TGTGCCTGGAGTGTAAGAGCGGGGGTGGGGCAGTACTTC
TRBJ1-1 | TRBV28 | TRBD1 | NA | CASHSSGTGLEAFF | TGTGCCAGCCACAGTTCAGGGACAGGGCTCGAGGCTTTCTTT
TRBJ2-2 | TRBV6-4 | TRBD1 | once | CASKLNRGPAPTGELFF | TGTGCCAGCAAATTAAACAGGGGGCCGGCACCCACCGGGGAGCTGTTTTTT
TRBJ1-2 | TRBV21-1 | NA | NA | CASSNPWDRALIKNYGYTF | TGTGCCAGCAGCAATCCGTGGGACAGGGCTTTAATCAAGAACTATGGCTACACCTTC
TRBJ2-3 | TRBV7-2 | NA | NA | CASRRRGTAIPSTDTQYF | TGTGCCAGCAGACGGCGGGGGACAGCAATTCCTAGCACAGATACGCAGTATTTT
TRBJ1-6 | TRBV6-5 | NA | NA | CASRGGGLGSPLHF | TGTGCCAGCAGGGGTGGGGGGCTAGGTTCACCCCTCCACTTT
TRBJ2-2 | TRBV5-1 | NA | once | CASSQRQEGNTGELFF | TGCGCCAGCAGCCAACGACAGGAGGGGAACACCGGGGAGCTGTTTTTT
TRBJ1-5 | TRBV4-2 | NA | medium-sized | CASSQDTGKNQPQHF | TGTGCCAGCAGCCAAGATACAGGGAAGAATCAGCCCCAGCATTTT
TRBJ2-5 | TRBV5-6 | NA | NA | CASSARQAGLETQYF | TGTGCCAGCAGCGCCCGTCAGGCGGGGTTAGAGACCCAGTACTTC
TRBJ1-4 | TRBV2 | TRBD1 | NA | CASSVGGANEKLFF | TGTGCCAGCAGTGTAGGGGGCGCAAATGAAAAACTGTTTTTT
TRBJ2-1 | TRBV9 | NA | NA | CASSVGTISHEQFF | TGTGCCAGCAGCGTCGGGACAATCAGCCATGAGCAGTTCTTC
TRBJ2-2 | TRBV6-1 | NA | NA | CASSARGRSGELFF | TGTGCCAGCAGTGCCAGGGGTCGATCCGGGGAGCTGTTTTTT
TRBJ2-7 | TRBV5-6 | NA | few | CASSPFGDSYEQYF | TGTGCCAGCAGCCCCTTCGGGGATTCCTACGAGCAGTACTTC
TRBJ1-4 | TRBV5-1 | TRBD1 | NA | CASSLGGTGAREKLFF | TGCGCCAGCAGCTTGGGCGGGACAGGGGCGAGAGAAAAACTGTTTTTT
TRBJ2-2 | TRBV5-4 | NA | NA | CASSPTVLKDTGELFF | TGTGCCAGCAGCCCCACAGTTCTTAAGGACACCGGGGAGCTGTTTTTT
TRBJ2-2 | TRBV7-9 | NA | NA | CASSSGRLARYGELFF | TGTGCCAGCAGCTCTGGAAGACTGGCCCGGTACGGGGAGCTGTTTTTT
TRBJ2-1 | TRBV10-1 | TRBD2 | NA | CASSGFTLRAGEEYNEQFF | TGCGCCAGCAGTGGATTTACACTTAGAGCGGGGGAAGAGTACAATGAGCAGTTCTTC
TRBJ2-6 | TRBV7-2 | NA | few | CASSFELGRASGANVLTF | TGTGCCAGCAGCTTCGAATTAGGACGCGCCTCTGGGGCCAACGTCCTGACTTTC
TRBJ2-5 | TRBV2 | NA | NA | CASSEGIGMGETQYF | TGTGCCAGCAGTGAAGGTATCGGGATGGGGGAGACCCAGTACTTC
TRBJ1-2 | TRBV30 | NA | NA | CAWSRAGGAYTF | TGTGCCTGGAGTCGGGCCGGGGGGGCCTACACCTTC
TRBJ1-2 | TRBV10-3 | TRBD1 | NA | CATQDRVIGYTF | TGTGCCACCCAGGACAGGGTAATTGGCTACACCTTC
TRBJ2-2 | TRBV14 | NA | NA | CASQKTSIFAGELFF | TGTGCCAGCCAGAAGACTAGTATTTTCGCCGGGGAGCTGTTTTTT
TRBJ2-1 | TRBV11-2 | NA | NA | CASSLLYGAASEQFF | TGTGCCAGCAGCTTATTGTATGGGGCGGCGAGTGAGCAGTTCTTC
TRBJ1-2 | TRBV6-6 | NA | NA | CASSYGLYNGYTF | TGTGCCAGCAGTTACGGATTGTACAATGGCTACACCTTC
TRBJ2-2 | TRBV7-2 | TRBD2 | NA | CASSLGSGGNTGELFF | TGTGCCAGCAGCTTAGGTTCGGGGGGGAACACCGGGGAGCTGTTTTTT
TRBJ1-2 | TRBV5-4 | NA | once | CASSLVAGGYTF | TGTGCCAGCAGCTTGGTGGCGGGAGGCTACACCTTC
TRBJ2-2 | TRBV5-6 | NA | once | CASSSNPLGELFF | TGTGCCAGCAGCTCGAATCCCCTCGGGGAGCTGTTTTTT
TRBJ1-2 | TRBV6-5 | TRBD1 | NA | CASSGSGGGVGYTF | TGTGCCAGCAGTGGCTCAGGGGGCGGCGTAGGCTACACCTTC
TRBJ2-5 | TRBV2 | NA | NA | CASSLLGLVQETQYF | TGTGCCAGCAGTCTTCTCGGACTCGTCCAAGAGACCCAGTACTTC
TRBJ1-3 | TRBV6-5 | TRBD1 | NA | CASSSRQGAGNTIYF | TGTGCCAGCAGTTCGCGACAGGGGGCTGGAAACACCATATATTTT
TRBJ2-7 | TRBV29-1 | TRBD1 | few | CSVPGTGKNEQYF | TGCAGCGTCCCCGGGACAGGGAAAAACGAGCAGTACTTC